The 9 T cell receptor beta chains below come from one sample, sequenced in a study of regulatory T cells in long-lasting Graves disease. TCR beta libraries were built with iRepertoire HTBI primers and Arm-PCR of CDR3 regions. A single record per CDR3 protein comes from TCRdb applying MiXCR to the multiplex PCR reads. The sample holds 400,000 or so distinct CDR3 sequences; about a quarter are singletons and the top ten take roughly a quarter. Time point indicated: persistent/refractory GD, antithyroid drugs over 5 years with positive TRAb. PBMC RNA was the source of the TCR library. Material: peripheral blood mononuclear cells (PBMCs), obtained when the disease was refractory, from a patient treated with antithyroid drugs. The receptors were gathered from a female donor with Graves disease.

This chain joins TRBV5-6 and TRBJ2-4; TRBD1 might be the D (5 bases). Trimming shortened V by 3 bases and J by 6 bases, and 10 bases separated the two germline ends. Germline V gene lookup returns CDR1 SGHDT and CDR2 YYEEEE. The CDR3 consists of 13 residues. In DNA form, the CDR3 reads TGTGCCAGCAGCTCGGACCAGGGAAACATTCAGTACTTC. This gives the protein CASSSDQGNIQYF.

In its sample, this clonotype was seen many times. The rearrangement joins TRBV27 to TRBJ2-7; TRBD2 aligns across 8 bases. The V and J ends lost 6 bases and 6 bases, in that order; junction bases with no gene match: 10. CDR1 and CDR2 (germline): MNHEY, SMNVEV (reference sequence). The CDR3 is 14 amino acids. Here the CDR3 reads CASSRSGKLGEQYF. The CDR3 DNA follows: TGTGCCAGCAGCCGTAGCGGGAAGTTGGGCGAGCAGTACTTC.

The rearrangement links TRBV7-9 to TRBJ1-1; 7 bases are shared with TRBD1. The CDR3 sequence is 14 residues long. The trim removed 6 bases at V and 6 bases at J, leaving 10 bases unmatched. Germline V gene lookup returns CDR1 SEHNR and CDR2 FQNEAQ (reference sequence). The CDR3, as DNA: TGTGCCAGCAGATTTCTAAACAGGGGCGCTGAAGCTTTCTTT. Translated, it gives CASRFLNRGAEAFF.

This clonotype appeared a few times. The gene calls are TRBV5-1 and TRBJ2-7, with no clear D. The germline CDR1 and CDR2 sequences are SGHRS and YFSETQ. The CDR3 contains 14 residues. V was trimmed by 9 bases and J by 5 bases, leaving 21 bases between them. CDR3 sequence (DNA): TGCGCCACGGCCGTTAGGTCCCCAGACCACGAGCAGTACTTC. It specifies CATAVRSPDHEQYF. The entire variable domain, with the rest obtained from reference TRBV5-1 and TRBJ2-7, is as follows: KAGVTQTPRYLIKTRGQQVTLSCSPISGHRSVSWYQQTPGQGLQFLFEYFSETQRNKGNFPGRFSGRQFSNSRSEMNVSTLELGDSALYLCATAVRSPDHEQYFGPGTRLTVT.

The rearrangement joins TRBV6-1 to TRBJ2-5; 11 bases fit TRBD2. The CDR3 is 14 amino acids. Germline V gene data show CDR1 as MNHNS and CDR2 as SASEGT. After removal of 7 bases from V and 7 bases from J, the junction contained 8 bases not matched to a gene. This chain's CDR3 is CASTGLAVRGTQYF. CDR3 bases: TGTGCCAGCACGGGACTAGCGGTCCGGGGGACCCAGTACTTC.

This clonotype was observed a few times. The rearrangement joins TRBV30 to TRBJ1-3; unclear D gene. The CDR3 length is 12 residues. The germline V gene has CDR1 GTSNPN and CDR2 SVGIG (reference sequence). Deletions cut 5 bases from V and 4 bases from J, with 9 bases between. Written as DNA, the CDR3 is TGTGCCTGGGGCGCAGGCGGAAACACCATATATTTT. Translated, it gives CAWGAGGNTIYF.

On this clonotype: Given a much more abundant clone one base away, this may be a read error. V is TRBV29-1 and J is TRBJ1-1; TRBD1 agrees at 10 bases. CDR3 length: 12 amino acids. V lost 6 bases to trimming and J lost 8 bases; unmatched junction nucleotides: 6. Germline assignment: CDR1 SQVTM and CDR2 ANQGSEA. This CDR3 reads CSVLGQGGEAFF. In DNA, the CDR3 is TGCAGCGTCCTAGGACAGGGGGGGGAAGCTTTCTTT. Based on the CDR3 plus reference TRBV29-1 and TRBJ1-1, the full variable domain is SAVISQKPSRDICQRGTSLTIQCQVDSQVTMMFWYRQQPGQSLTLIATANQGSEATYESGFVIDKFPISRPNLTFSTLTVSNMSPEDSSIYLCSVLGQGGEAFFGQGTRLTVV.

For the CDR3, the DNA is TGTGCCACGATAATGGGGTGGGCCACTGAAGCTTTCTTT. This gives the protein CATIMGWATEAFF. V is TRBV6-1 and J is TRBJ1-1; D remains unclear. The germline V gene encodes CDR1 MNHNS and CDR2 SASEGT. V was pared by 10 bases and J by 4 bases, with 16 bases between. The CDR3 length is 13 residues.

This clonotype was counted ten times or more. The chain recombines TRBV28 with TRBJ2-2; no clear D. Trimming took off 3 bases at V and 6 bases at J, with 11 bases between the two ends. This CDR3 region has 14 residues. Germline V gene sequence: CDR1 MDHEN, CDR2 SYDVKM. CDR3 amino acids: CASSFFLRPGELFF. CDR3 in DNA: TGTGCCAGCAGTTTTTTCCTCCGTCCCGGGGAGCTGTTTTTT.